The present TCR beta chain was sequenced within a study of somatic reversion in DOCK8 deficiency (dated by TCRdb to the early 2020s). General notes on the study: In the study, T cell receptor beta repertoires were compared across three groups: DOCK8-deficient patients, DOCK8-revertant patients and healthy volunteers. The study examined how somatic reversion of pathogenic DOCK8 variants changes lymphocyte differentiation and function in DOCK8 deficiency. The DOCK8-deficient patients included in the study had been previously reported. On the study overall, not on this receptor specifically: The methods did not specify, sample by sample, whether the source material for each sample was whole blood or PBMCs.

Genomic DNA for TCR repertoire analysis was isolated either from whole blood samples or from PBMCs. A few DOCK8-revertant patients were sampled, some at multiple time points. V lost 2 bases and J lost 2 bases; the stretch between them is 17 bases long. CDR3 length: 17 amino acids, cysteine to phenylalanine. Only the CDR3 DNA stays, 51 bases, in frame from base 1. CDR1 and CDR2 are read off the germline V gene as SGHDT and YYEEEE. The method behind the library was multiplex PCR. Using EuroClonality-NGS primers, the TRB libraries were generated through a one-step amplicon PCR run on 100 ng genomic DNA. Sequencing of TRB amplicons was performed on Illumina MiSeq instruments using 2 x 250 bp version 2 chemistry. Concerning the study's data processing: Primary TRB sequence analysis and V(D)J annotation were performed with IMGT/HighV-QUEST. Once nonfunctional clones had been removed and the data downsampled for comparisons between samples, VDJtools was used to evaluate repertoire diversity and composition. Using fastp trimming at Q25 and MiXCR clonotype assembly, TCRdb reanalyzed the public sequencing data and kept in-frame beta chains. CDR3 protein sequences are deduplicated, and each keeps its most common genes and DNA. TCRdb assigned the V and J calls; the authors' analysis was not used. This sample is represented by about 1,400 distinct CDR3 sequences; around 18% of them were singletons. The top ten constitute 65% to 85% of the sample.

This clonotype is assessed as medium-sized (0.01 to 0.1%). Its antigen remains unidentified. There are no base qualities to consult, and no much larger clone falls within one base. The sequencing input was blood. The sample's cell subset or site label, in plain terms: DOCK8-deficient patient with somatic reversion. The clonotype originates from a human donor with DOCK8 deficiency. The chain couples TRBV5-6 to TRBJ1-5, and TRBD1 may be the D gene, going by 5 matching bases. This receptor has the CDR3 CASSFKPGRDGNQPQHF. The DNA sequence is given as TGTGCCAGCAGCTTCAAGCCTGGCAGGGATGGCAATCAGCCCCAGCATTTT.